The 2 T cell receptor beta chains below come from one sample, sequenced in a study of cytomegalovirus exposure and HLA in healthy donors. PCR employed 60 Vbeta and 13 Jbeta primers. The repertoire was sequenced with immunoSEQ multiplex PCR; TCRdb's copy has only in-frame clones and lacks some. The data hold roughly 200,000 clones, with roughly 72% observed a single time. The material sequenced was PBMCs. The receptors derive from a man aged 25-45 years in good health and CMV-seronegative.

The chain carries TRBV7-9 and TRBJ1-1, with 7 nucleotides matching TRBD1. Germline values: CDR1 SEHNR, CDR2 FQNEAQ (reference sequence). The CDR3 is 16 residues long. The V gene end was trimmed by 8 bases and the J gene end by 0 bases; junction bases not matched to a gene: 12. CDR3 bases: TGTGCCAGCCTTGGACAGGCCCCATCCATGAACACTGAAGCTTTCTTT. This gives the protein CASLGQAPSMNTEAFF.

This clone was observed a handful of times. The chain employs TRBV6-1 and TRBJ1-6; 7 positions match TRBD1. Per the germline V gene, CDR1 is MNHNS and CDR2 is SASEGT. This CDR3 spans 15 amino acids. The V segment lost 5 bases and the J segment 7 bases; nucleotides outside the gene matches: 8. Here the CDR3 reads CASSQTGQPNSPLHF. Written as DNA, the CDR3 is TGTGCCAGCAGTCAGACAGGGCAGCCGAATTCACCCCTCCACTTT.